This T cell receptor (beta chain) is from a study of CD8 T cells in ankylosing spondylitis. This clonotype was detected ten times or more. Each CDR3 protein gets one entry after TCRdb re-called the 5' RACE reads with MiXCR. The table has some 130,000 distinct CDR3 sequences, approximately 14% seen once. Germline CDR1 is DFQATT and CDR2 is SNEGSKA (reference sequence). V lost 3 bases to trimming and J lost 3 bases, with 11 bases between them. CDR3 length: 14 residues. What was sequenced was blood, either unsorted or a sorted T cell fraction (not recorded which). The chain has TRBV20-1 and TRBJ1-4, with no clear D. This sequence originates from a female donor with ankylosing spondylitis or in good health (not recorded which). CDR3 nucleotide sequence: TGCAGTGCTAGTTACGTGTCAGCTAATGAAAAACTGTTTTTT. Its translation is CSASYVSANEKLFF.